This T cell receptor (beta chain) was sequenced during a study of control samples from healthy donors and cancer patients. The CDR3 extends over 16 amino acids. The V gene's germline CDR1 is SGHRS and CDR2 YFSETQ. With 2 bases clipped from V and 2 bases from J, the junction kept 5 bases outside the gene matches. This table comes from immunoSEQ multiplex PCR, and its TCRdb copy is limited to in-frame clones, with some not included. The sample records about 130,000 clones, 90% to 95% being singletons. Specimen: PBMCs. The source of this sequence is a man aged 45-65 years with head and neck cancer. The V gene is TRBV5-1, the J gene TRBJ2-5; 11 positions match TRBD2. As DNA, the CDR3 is TGCGCCAGCAGCTTCCCCTTAGCGGGGGGGCAAGAGACCCAGTACTTC. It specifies CASSFPLAGGQETQYF.